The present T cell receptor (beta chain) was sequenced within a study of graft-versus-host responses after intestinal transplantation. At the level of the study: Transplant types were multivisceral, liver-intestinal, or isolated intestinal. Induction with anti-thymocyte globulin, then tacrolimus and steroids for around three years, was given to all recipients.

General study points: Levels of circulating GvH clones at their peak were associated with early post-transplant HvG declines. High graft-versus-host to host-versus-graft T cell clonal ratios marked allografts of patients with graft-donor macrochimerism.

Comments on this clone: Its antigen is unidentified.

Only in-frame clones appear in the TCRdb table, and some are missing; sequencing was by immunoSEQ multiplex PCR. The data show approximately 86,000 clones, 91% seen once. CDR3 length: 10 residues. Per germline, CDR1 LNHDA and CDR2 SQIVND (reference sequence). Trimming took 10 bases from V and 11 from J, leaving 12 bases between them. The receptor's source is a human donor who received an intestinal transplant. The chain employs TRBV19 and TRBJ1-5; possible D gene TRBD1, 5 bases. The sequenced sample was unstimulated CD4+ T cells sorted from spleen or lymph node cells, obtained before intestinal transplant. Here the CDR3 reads CATGDGAQHF. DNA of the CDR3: TGTGCCACGGGGGACGGGGCCCAGCATTTT.